These T cell receptor beta chains were read from a single sample in a study of blood T cell repertoires in COVID-19. The repertoire was sequenced with immunoSEQ multiplex PCR; TCRdb's copy has only in-frame clones and lacks some. The sample holds some 170,000 clones, roughly 87% seen once. The sequencing input was PBMCs or T cells enriched from blood (not recorded which). The receptors were sampled from a human donor with acute COVID-19. The donor label of this sample is uncertain. Both conserved end residues are part of each CDR3. A D gene is named only where the DNA matches it firmly. Expanded clones are given a class, and other clones once, few, many or no size at all.

size,J,V,D,DNA,CDR3
once,TRBJ2-5,TRBV6-5,TRBD2,TGTGCCAGCAGTTCCTTTGGTGCGGGGGGGCAAGAGACCCAGTACTTC,CASSSFGAGGQETQYF
-,TRBJ1-2,TRBV11-2,-,TGTGCCAGCAGCCCCTGGGCCCAACAAGGGGCCGATGGCTACACCTTC,CASSPWAQQGADGYTF
-,TRBJ1-5,TRBV2,-,TGTGCCAGCAAGCGGGACAGCAATCAGCCCCAGCATTTT,CASKRDSNQPQHF
-,TRBJ1-1,TRBV14,-,TGTGCCAGCAGCCCCCTGGAGGAGATGAACACTGAAGCTTTCTTT,CASSPLEEMNTEAFF
-,TRBJ2-7,TRBV10-1,TRBD1,TGCGCCAGCAGTGAGTTTGGGACAGGGGGGAAATCCTACGAGCAGTACTTC,CASSEFGTGGKSYEQYF
-,TRBJ1-3,TRBV2,TRBD1,TGTGCCAGCATTGGAATAGACAGGGTGGCTGGAAACACCATATATTTT,CASIGIDRVAGNTIYF
-,TRBJ1-2,TRBV2,-,TGTGCCAGCAGTGAGAGGGCCCTACGGGATGGCTACACCTTC,CASSERALRDGYTF
-,TRBJ1-2,TRBV7-8,-,TGTGCCAGCAGTCCCAACTCGGCGGGGGGCTATGGCTACACCTTC,CASSPNSAGGYGYTF
-,TRBJ1-1,TRBV12-3/TRBV12-4,-,TGTGCCAGCAGTTTAGCTGGGGCCACTGAAGCTTTCTTT,CASSLAGATEAFF
-,TRBJ2-7,TRBV15,TRBD1,TGTGCCACCAGCAGAGGGACAGGCTACGAGCAGTACTTC,CATSRGTGYEQYF
-,TRBJ2-5,TRBV14,-,TGTGCCAGCAGCCAAGATCAAGGCGGGTACCAAGAGACCCAGTACTTC,CASSQDQGGYQETQYF
-,TRBJ1-2,TRBV15,-,TGTGCCACCAGCAGAGATCAGGGATTGGGCTACACCTTC,CATSRDQGLGYTF
-,TRBJ2-3,TRBV13,-,TGTGCCAGCAGCTCCCTCACAGATACGCAGTATTTT,CASSSLTDTQYF
once,TRBJ2-7,TRBV7-9,TRBD1,TGTGCCAGCAGCTTAGTACTGGGTGACAGGGGGCACTACGAGCAGTACTTC,CASSLVLGDRGHYEQYF
-,TRBJ2-3,TRBV4-1,TRBD1,TGCGCCAGCAGCTTCTCCGGGACAGGGGGCTTACTGGACACAGATACGCAGTATTTT,CASSFSGTGGLLDTDTQYF
once,TRBJ1-1,TRBV30,-,TGTGCCTGGAGACTGGACACTGAAGCTTTCTTT,CAWRLDTEAFF
-,TRBJ1-1,TRBV4-2,-,TGTGCCAGCAGCCCACTACAACTTAAGGGGGGGGCTGAAGCTTTCTTT,CASSPLQLKGGAEAFF
-,TRBJ1-6,TRBV7-2,-,TGTGCCAGCAGCTTAGCTACAGGGTCGACTTCACCCCTCCACTTT,CASSLATGSTSPLHF
-,TRBJ2-7,TRBV7-3,TRBD2,TGTGCCAGCAGCTTAAAACTAGCGATCTCCTACGAGCAGTACTTC,CASSLKLAISYEQYF
-,TRBJ2-3,TRBV20-1,-,TGCAGTGCTATTATCGCAGATACGCAGTATTTT,CSAIIADTQYF
-,TRBJ1-1,TRBV19,TRBD1,TGTGCCAGTAGTAATAGGGGGCCAAACGGGGACACTGAAGCTTTCTTT,CASSNRGPNGDTEAFF
few,TRBJ1-2,TRBV7-9,TRBD1,TGTGCCAGCAGCGCCCGACAGGGGGGTTCCTATGGCTACACCTTC,CASSARQGGSYGYTF
-,TRBJ2-7,TRBV29-1,TRBD1,TGCAGCGTTGAAGATTACGGTCCGGGACAGGGGGCCTACGAGCAGTACTTC,CSVEDYGPGQGAYEQYF
few,TRBJ1-5,TRBV30,-,TGTGCCTGGAGTAAGGCACAGAACAATCAGCCCCAGCATTTT,CAWSKAQNNQPQHF
-,TRBJ2-7,TRBV7-3,-,TGTGCCAGCAGCTTAACAGGGGGAGCCTACGAGCAGTACTTC,CASSLTGGAYEQYF
-,TRBJ2-3,TRBV5-1,-,TGCGCCAGCAGTTCAGACAGGACTGTTGGAGATACGCAGTATTTT,CASSSDRTVGDTQYF
-,TRBJ2-5,TRBV2,TRBD1,TGTGCCAGCAGGGCCGGGACAGGGGGCTACGAGACCCAGTACTTC,CASRAGTGGYETQYF
-,TRBJ2-1,TRBV23-1,-,TGCGCCAGCAGTCAATCGGGAGTGAGGGAGCAGTTCTTC,CASSQSGVREQFF
once,TRBJ2-7,TRBV6-2/TRBV6-3,-,TGTGCCAGCAGTTTGGACAGGAGGGGCGAGCAGTACTTC,CASSLDRRGEQYF
once,TRBJ1-1,TRBV5-1,TRBD1,TGCGCCAGCAGCTTGACAGGAGGGGGCTTGAACACTGAAGCTTTCTTT,CASSLTGGGLNTEAFF
-,TRBJ1-1,TRBV10-1,-,TGCGCCAGCTTGAGGAAGAGAGCTTTCTTT,CASLRKRAFF
-,TRBJ1-6,TRBV2,TRBD1,TGTGCCAGCAGCACCGGGACAGGGTCTAATTCACCCCTCCACTTT,CASSTGTGSNSPLHF
-,TRBJ2-3,TRBV11-3,-,TGTGCCAGCAGCGGGGGGGCTGGTACGCAGTATTTT,CASSGGAGTQYF
-,TRBJ1-3,TRBV4-1,TRBD1,TGCGCCAGCAGCCAGGACAGGGGAGTCGGAAACACCATATATTTT,CASSQDRGVGNTIYF
-,TRBJ1-4,TRBV6-5,-,TGTGCCAGCAGTTACTACGGGGAGGATGAAAAACTGTTTTTT,CASSYYGEDEKLFF
-,TRBJ1-6,TRBV15,-,TGTGCCACCAGCAGAGATAGAGCAGGGTCATTTAATTCACCCCTCCACTTT,CATSRDRAGSFNSPLHF
-,TRBJ2-1,TRBV24-1,TRBD2,TGTGCCACCAGTGCGAGCGGGGCACGCTCCTACAATGAGCAGTTCTTC,CATSASGARSYNEQFF
-,TRBJ1-6,TRBV11-3,-,TGTGCCAGCACTGAGGGGACTCCCGGAGGACTCCTCCACTTT,CASTEGTPGGLLHF
-,TRBJ1-5,TRBV25-1,TRBD1,TGTGCCAGCAGTGCAGGGGGCGGTGGCAATCAGCCCCAGCATTTT,CASSAGGGGNQPQHF
-,TRBJ1-6,TRBV19,-,TGTGCCAGTAGTATAGCTCAGGATTCACCCCTCCACTTT,CASSIAQDSPLHF